The clone carrying this T cell receptor beta chain has only one observation. The CDR3 covers 15 residues. Trimming cost V 2 bases and J 12 bases, with 20 bases left between them. Germline V lookup: CDR1 MNHNY, CDR2 SVGAGI (reference sequence). This record comes from a study of blood T cell repertoires in COVID-19. Study details: Samples came from the United States, Italy and Spain, spanning acute and convalescent COVID-19.

Profiling relied on immunoSEQ multiplex PCR, and the TCRdb table lists in-frame clones only, not all of them. The table lists 200,000 to 300,000 clones, more than 85% of them singletons. The sample was peripheral blood. The receptor comes from a woman aged 70-85 years with active or convalescent COVID-19. The rearrangement joins TRBV6-6 to TRBJ1-5; the D gene is possibly TRBD1 (6 bases). The CDR3: CASSYRGARYELQHF. CDR3 DNA sequence: TGTGCCAGCAGTTACCGGGGGGCGAGATATGAGCTCCAGCATTTT.